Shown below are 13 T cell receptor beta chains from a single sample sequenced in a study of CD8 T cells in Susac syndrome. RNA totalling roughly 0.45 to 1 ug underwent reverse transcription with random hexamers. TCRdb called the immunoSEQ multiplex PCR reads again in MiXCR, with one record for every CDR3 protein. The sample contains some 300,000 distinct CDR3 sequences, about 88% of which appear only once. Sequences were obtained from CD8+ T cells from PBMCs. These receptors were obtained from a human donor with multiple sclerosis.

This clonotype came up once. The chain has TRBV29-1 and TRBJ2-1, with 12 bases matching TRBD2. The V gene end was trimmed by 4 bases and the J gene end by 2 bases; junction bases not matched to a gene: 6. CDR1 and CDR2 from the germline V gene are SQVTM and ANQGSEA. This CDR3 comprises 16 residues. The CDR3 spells CSVVLAGGSTYNEQFF. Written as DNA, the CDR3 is TGCAGCGTTGTACTAGCGGGAGGAAGTACCTACAATGAGCAGTTCTTC.

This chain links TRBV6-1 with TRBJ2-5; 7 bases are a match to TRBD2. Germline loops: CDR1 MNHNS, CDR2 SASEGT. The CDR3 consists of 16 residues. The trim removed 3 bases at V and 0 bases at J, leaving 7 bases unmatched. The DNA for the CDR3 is TGTGCCAGCAGTGACGGACTAGTGCTGTACCAAGAGACCCAGTACTTC. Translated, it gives CASSDGLVLYQETQYF.

The CDR3 reads CASSKPGLAEETQYF. Here the CDR3 DNA reads TGTGCCAGCAGCAAACCGGGACTAGCGGAAGAGACCCAGTACTTC. This chain joins TRBV12-3 or TRBV12-4 and TRBJ2-5; 11 nucleotides align to TRBD2. Losses at the gene ends were 6 bases for V and 3 bases for J; bases not matched to a gene: 6. The length of the CDR3 is 15 residues.

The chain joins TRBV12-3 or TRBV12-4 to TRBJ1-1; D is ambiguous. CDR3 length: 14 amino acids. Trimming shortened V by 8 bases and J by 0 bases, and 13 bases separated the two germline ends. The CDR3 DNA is TGTGCCAGCTCCTGGTCGGGGATGAACACTGAAGCTTTCTTT. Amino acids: CASSWSGMNTEAFF.

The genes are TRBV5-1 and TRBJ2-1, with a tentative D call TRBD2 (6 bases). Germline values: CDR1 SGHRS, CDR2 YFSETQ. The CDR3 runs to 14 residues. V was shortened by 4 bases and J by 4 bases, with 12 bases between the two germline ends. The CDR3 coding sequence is TGCGCCAGCAGCGCCTATAGCGGTTACAATGAGCAGTTCTTC. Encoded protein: CASSAYSGYNEQFF.

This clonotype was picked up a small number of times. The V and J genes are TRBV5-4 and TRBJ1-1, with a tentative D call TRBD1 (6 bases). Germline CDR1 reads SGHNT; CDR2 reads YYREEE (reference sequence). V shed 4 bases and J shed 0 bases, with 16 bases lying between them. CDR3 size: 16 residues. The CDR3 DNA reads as TGTGCCAGCAGCCCTCCCAGGACAGAGATGAACACTGAAGCTTTCTTT. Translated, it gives CASSPPRTEMNTEAFF. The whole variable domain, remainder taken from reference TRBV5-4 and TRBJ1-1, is ETGVTQSPTHLIKTRGQQVTLRCSSQSGHNTVSWYQQALGQGPQFIFQYYREEENGRGNFPPRFSGLQFPNYSSELNVNALELDDSALYLCASSPPRTEMNTEAFFGQGTRLTVV.

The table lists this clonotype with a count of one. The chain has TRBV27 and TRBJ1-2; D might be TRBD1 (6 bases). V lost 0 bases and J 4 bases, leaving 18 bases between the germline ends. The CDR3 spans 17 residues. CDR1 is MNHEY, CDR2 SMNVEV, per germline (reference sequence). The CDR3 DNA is TGTGCCAGCAGTTTATCGATCGGAGGGGGTCTGGCCTATGGCTACACCTTC. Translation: CASSLSIGGGLAYGYTF.

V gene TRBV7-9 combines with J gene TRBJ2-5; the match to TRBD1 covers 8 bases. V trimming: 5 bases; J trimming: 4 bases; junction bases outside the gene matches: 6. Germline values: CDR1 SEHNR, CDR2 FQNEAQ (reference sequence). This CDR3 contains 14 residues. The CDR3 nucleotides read TGTGCCAGCAGCCGACAGGGGAGACGAGAGACCCAGTACTTC. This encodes CASSRQGRRETQYF.

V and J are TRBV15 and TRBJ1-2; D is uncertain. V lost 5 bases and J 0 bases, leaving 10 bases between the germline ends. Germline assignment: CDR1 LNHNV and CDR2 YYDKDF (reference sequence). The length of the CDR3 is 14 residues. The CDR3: CATSWRIANYGYTF. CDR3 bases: TGTGCCACCAGCTGGCGGATCGCTAACTATGGCTACACCTTC.

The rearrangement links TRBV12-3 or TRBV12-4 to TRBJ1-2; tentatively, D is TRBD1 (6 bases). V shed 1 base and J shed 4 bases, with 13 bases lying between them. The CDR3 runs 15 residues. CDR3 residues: CASSLVRGGFYGYTF. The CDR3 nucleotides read TGTGCCAGCAGTTTAGTCAGGGGCGGGTTCTATGGCTACACCTTC.

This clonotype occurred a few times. CDR3 amino acids: CASSLDEQYF. The CDR3 DNA follows: TGTGCCAGCAGCTTAGACGAGCAGTACTTC. The chain recombines TRBV11-2 with TRBJ2-7, with D uncertain. Looked up from germline, CDR1 is SGHAT and CDR2 is FQNNGV. This CDR3 contains 10 residues. Trimming took 0 bases from V and 6 from J, leaving 0 bases between them.

The CDR3: CASSELGGLSYNEQFF. In nucleotides, the CDR3 is TGTGCCAGCAGTGAGTTGGGGGGCTTATCATACAATGAGCAGTTCTTC. V gene TRBV25-1 combines with J gene TRBJ2-1; D possibly matches TRBD1 or TRBD2 (6 bases each). V was trimmed by 3 bases and J by 4 bases, leaving 16 bases between them. The CDR3 extends over 16 amino acids. The V gene's germline CDR1 is MGHDK and CDR2 SYGVNS.

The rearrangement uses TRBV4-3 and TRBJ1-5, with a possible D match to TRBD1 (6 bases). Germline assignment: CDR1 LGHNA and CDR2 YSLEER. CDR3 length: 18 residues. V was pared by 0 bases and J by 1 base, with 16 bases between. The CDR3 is CASSQDLVAGVSNQPQHF. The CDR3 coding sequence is TGCGCCAGCAGCCAAGATCTGGTGGCAGGGGTGAGCAATCAGCCCCAGCATTTT.